This TCR delta chain is drawn from a study of gamma delta lymphoproliferative disorders and STAT genes. Across the study: Gamma-chain libraries were built from at least 50 ng of genomic DNA with the LymphoTrack Dx TCRG Assay. Delta-chain libraries followed the EuroClonality-NGS standard operating procedure.

The study's findings and limits: Controls likely had mixed maturation stages, while leukemic cells were mostly terminal effectors. In whole-repertoire clustering, gamma separated patients from controls, unlike delta.

Sequencing used genomic DNA taken from PBMCs of patients and controls. Comment on this clone: The target antigen is unknown.

TCRdb reanalysed the multiplex PCR reads with CATT. The sample consists of under 900 delta-chain clones, roughly 2.8% of them appearing once. The CDR3 has 23 amino acids. CDR1 and CDR2 from the germline V gene are TSWWSYY and QGS. V lost 4 bases and J lost 0, with 36 bases in between. This receptor was taken from a human donor in good health. The sequencing sample was made of blood. This chain links TRDV1 with TRDJ1; possibly TRDD2 for D (9 bases). CDR3 bases: TGTGCTCTTGGGGGAGCCTTCCTACTTTTGGGGGATGCTGTGCGGATTTACACCGATAAACTCATCTTT. Its protein is CALGGAFLLLGDAVRIYTDKLIF.